The 30 T cell receptor beta chains reported below all come from one sample, sequenced in a study of T-cell reconstitution after alpha-beta-depleted transplantation in children. As it was prepared, the TCRbeta library received unique molecular identifiers. Each CDR3 protein gets one entry after TCRdb re-called the PCR reads with MiXCR. The data show approximately 240,000 distinct CDR3 sequences, around 9.7% seen once. The sample consisted of PBMCs from the stem cell graft donor, taken from the stem cell graft. All receptors derive from a human donor who donated a stem cell graft to a child with SCID.

There are many counts of this clonotype. The V call is TRBV20-1, the J call TRBJ2-5, with a tentative D call TRBD2 (5 bases). CDR3 length equals 14 residues. In germline, CDR1 is DFQATT, CDR2 SNEGSKA (reference sequence). Trimming shortened V by 0 bases and J by 2 bases, and 10 bases separated the two germline ends. In DNA form, the CDR3 reads TGCAGTGCTAGAGAGGCTAGCCTACAAGAGACCCAGTACTTC. Translating it yields CSAREASLQETQYF.

This clonotype was counted a few times. The chain recombines TRBV18 with TRBJ1-1; 8 nucleotides align to TRBD1. The CDR3 spans 13 residues. Germline V gene sequence: CDR1 KGHSH, CDR2 LQKENI. With 4 bases clipped from V and 8 bases from J, the junction kept 6 bases outside the gene matches. The CDR3 DNA follows: TGTGCCAGCTCACTATCACAGGGGGACGAAGCTTTCTTT. Translated: CASSLSQGDEAFF.

This clonotype was observed many times. This chain links TRBV12-3 or TRBV12-4 with TRBJ1-2; possibly TRBD1 for D (6 bases). This CDR3 is built from 15 residues. Trimming removed 3 bases at V and 7 bases at J, with 18 bases between. The CDR3 coding sequence is TGTGCCAGCAGTTTGGGGGGTGGGGGCACCAGTGGCTACACCTTC. Translation: CASSLGGGGTSGYTF.

V is TRBV4-2 and J is TRBJ2-1, with D perhaps matching TRBD2 (5 bases). V was cut by 0 bases and J by 9 bases, with 9 bases left in between. Germline lookup yields CDR1 LGHNA and CDR2 YNFKEQ. The CDR3 is 13 residues long. Here the CDR3 reads CASSQDPRGEQFF. CDR3 nucleotides: TGTGCCAGCAGCCAAGACCCTCGGGGTGAGCAGTTCTTC.

This clonotype was seen repeatedly, ten times or more. J is TRBJ1-5 and V is TRBV27; D might be TRBD1 (5 bases). Germline-derived CDR1 and CDR2 are MNHEY and SMNVEV (reference sequence). CDR3 size: 15 residues. The germline V and J ends were trimmed by 3 bases and 4 bases, with 13 bases remaining between them. CDR3 in amino acids: CASSFIGALNQPQHF. Written as DNA, the CDR3 is TGTGCCAGCAGTTTCATTGGGGCCCTTAATCAGCCCCAGCATTTT.

The chain uses TRBV20-1 and TRBJ1-1; D is undetermined. The CDR3 is made up of 15 amino acids. V gave up 5 bases and J gave up 5 bases, with 21 bases separating them. In germline, CDR1 is DFQATT, CDR2 SNEGSKA (reference sequence). CDR3 loop: CSAGPGPRPGTEAFF. The CDR3 DNA reads as TGCAGTGCTGGACCCGGGCCGCGGCCGGGGACTGAAGCTTTCTTT.

This clonotype was observed at least ten times. This chain connects TRBV20-1 to TRBJ2-3, with 10 bases identical to TRBD2. The CDR3 runs 15 residues. After removal of 8 bases from V and 4 bases from J, the junction contained 12 bases not matched to a gene. Germline V lookup: CDR1 DFQATT, CDR2 SNEGSKA (reference sequence). The DNA of the CDR3 is TGCAGTCCTCAGGGGCTAGCGGGGGTGGCAGATACGCAGTATTTT. It codes for CSPQGLAGVADTQYF.

This clonotype was found many times. This chain joins TRBV5-1 and TRBJ1-1; D ambiguous. Trimming stripped 5 bases from V and 6 bases from J, with 23 bases between. Germline CDR1 SGHRS, CDR2 YFSETQ. This CDR3 contains 16 residues. This chain's CDR3 is CASRPEPAPGGSEAFF. The CDR3 DNA is TGCGCCAGCAGACCTGAGCCAGCCCCGGGAGGATCTGAAGCTTTCTTT.

This clonotype appeared many times. The V and J genes are TRBV29-1 and TRBJ2-5; 9 positions match TRBD1. Losses at the gene ends were 4 bases for V and 1 base for J; bases not matched to a gene: 1. The length of the CDR3 is 13 residues. Per the germline V gene, CDR1 is SQVTM and CDR2 is ANQGSEA. The CDR3 loop is CSVGTGVQETQYF. CDR3 DNA sequence: TGCAGCGTTGGGACAGGGGTCCAAGAGACCCAGTACTTC.

As concerns this clonotype: This may be a read error: a much more frequent sequence differs by one nucleotide. The rearrangement uses TRBV28 and TRBJ2-7; 11 bases map to TRBD2. The length of the CDR3 is 20 residues. Germline CDR1 is MDHEN and CDR2 is SYDVKM. J gave up 0 bases and V 7 bases, and 20 bases lay outside the gene matches. As DNA, the CDR3 is TGTGCCAGCAAGGCCCAGAACGGGACTAGCGGAACAATACTCTCCTACGAGCAGTACTTC. As protein: CASKAQNGTSGTILSYEQYF.

This clonotype has at least ten counts. The chain is built from TRBV10-2 and TRBJ2-7; tentative D call: TRBD1 (5 bases). CDR3 length equals 13 residues. Trimming removed 4 bases from V and 7 bases from J, with 14 bases in between. The germline V gene has CDR1 WSHSY and CDR2 SAAADI. This CDR3 is CASSGQGVEEQYF. DNA of the CDR3: TGCGCCAGCAGTGGGCAGGGTGTGGAGGAGCAGTACTTC.

This clonotype was seen repeatedly, ten times or more. The chain employs TRBV5-1 and TRBJ2-3, with TRBD2 identical over 9 bases. This CDR3 is 16 amino acids long. Trimming at V came to 4 bases and at J to 1 base, leaving 7 bases not matched to a gene. Per the germline V gene, CDR1 is SGHRS and CDR2 is YFSETQ. The CDR3 DNA sequence: TGCGCCAGCAGCCCAACTCCTAGCGGGGGCACAGATACGCAGTATTTT. Its translation is CASSPTPSGGTDTQYF.

A few counts support this clonotype. This chain links TRBV12-3 or TRBV12-4 with TRBJ2-3, with D perhaps matching TRBD2 (6 bases). Between the trimmed V and J ends, which lost 3 bases and 4 bases, there was a span of 14 bases. This CDR3 region has 15 residues. CDR3 protein: CASSLGGGSADTQYF. The CDR3 coding sequence is TGTGCCAGCAGTTTGGGTGGGGGGAGTGCAGATACGCAGTATTTT.

This clonotype was recorded at least ten times. The genes are TRBV6-5 and TRBJ2-3, with 16 bases identical to TRBD2. Looked up from germline, CDR1 is MNHEY and CDR2 is SVGAGI. Trimming cost V 2 bases and J 1 base; bases outside gene matches: 6. The CDR3 contains 19 residues. In DNA, the CDR3 is TGTGCCAGCAGTTACCAGGGACTAGCGGGGGGGCCCGGCACAGATACGCAGTATTTT. Amino acids: CASSYQGLAGGPGTDTQYF.

This clonotype showed up many times. This chain joins TRBV7-9 and TRBJ2-7; a weak D match, TRBD1 (6 bases). The V and J ends lost 1 base and 6 bases respectively, with 19 bases between them. The CDR3 runs to 16 residues. Per the germline V gene, CDR1 is SEHNR and CDR2 is FQNEAQ (reference sequence). In nucleotides, the CDR3 is TGTGCCAGCAGCTTAGGACAGGCCACTCCTACGGCCGAGCAGTACTTC. Translation gives CASSLGQATPTAEQYF.

This clonotype was counted ten times or more. The junction shows a germline mismatch at one end, possibly a read error. The chain recombines TRBV12-3 or TRBV12-4 with TRBJ1-3; D may be TRBD1 (5 bases). This CDR3 comprises 11 residues. The CDR3 DNA follows: TGTGCCAGCAGTTTAGCCACAGGCGCCGTATTT. This encodes CASSLATGAVF.

At least ten counts were recorded for this clonotype. The chain combines TRBV2 with TRBJ2-3; no clear D gene. V gave up 5 bases and J gave up 0 bases, with 9 bases separating them. Germline V gene sequence: CDR1 SNHLY, CDR2 FYNNEI. The CDR3 is 14 amino acids. CDR3 sequence: CASSQSLSTDTQYF. Written as DNA, the CDR3 is TGTGCCAGCAGTCAGAGCTTAAGCACAGATACGCAGTATTTT.

The sample holds many counts of this clonotype. This sequence joins TRBV15 and TRBJ2-3; D gene unclear. Germline V gene sequence: CDR1 LNHNV, CDR2 YYDKDF (reference sequence). The V and J ends lost 4 bases and 6 bases respectively, with 17 bases between them. The CDR3 is 15 amino acids. As DNA, the CDR3 is TGTGCCACCAGCACCCTGGACCGTAATGTGGATACGCAGTATTTT. Amino acid sequence: CATSTLDRNVDTQYF.

This clonotype was detected ten times or more. The V and J genes are TRBV7-6 and TRBJ2-7; D gene ambiguous. V lost 1 base, J lost 6 bases, and 10 bases lay in between. The CDR3 is made up of 13 amino acids. CDR1 and CDR2 (germline): SGHVS, FNYEAQ. CDR3 in DNA: TGTGCCAGCAGCTTAGATATCCTATCCGAGCAGTACTTC. Protein sequence: CASSLDILSEQYF. Filled out from reference TRBV7-6 and TRBJ2-7, the complete variable domain reads GAGVSQSPRYKVTKRGQDVALRCDPISGHVSLYWYRQALGQGPEFLTYFNYEAQQDKSGLPNDRFSAERPEGSISTLTIQRTEQRDSAMYRCASSLDILSEQYFGPGTRLTVT.

This clonotype was recorded many times. The chain uses TRBV6-2 or TRBV6-3 and TRBJ2-6; 7 bases align to TRBD1. Germline CDR1 and CDR2: MNHEY and SVGEGT. CDR3 length: 16 amino acids. V was clipped by 6 bases and J by 2 bases; unmatched bases: 7. CDR3 coding DNA: TGTGCCAGCAGCGACCCAGGGGGACCTGGGGCCAACGTCCTGACTTTC. Residues: CASSDPGGPGANVLTF.

Many counts were recorded for this clonotype. The chain couples TRBV11-2 to TRBJ2-3, with TRBD2 matching 11 bases. This CDR3 has 16 residues. J was trimmed by 2 bases and V by 5 bases; bases with no gene match: 6. CDR1 and CDR2 (germline): SGHAT, FQNNGV. DNA of the CDR3: TGTGCCAGCAGCCCTCGACTAGCGGGGCCCACAGATACGCAGTATTTT. Translated, it gives CASSPRLAGPTDTQYF.

In this sample, this clonotype turned up many times. The V call is TRBV10-3, the J call TRBJ2-5, with a weak D call TRBD2 (6 bases). Germline V lookup: CDR1 ENHRY, CDR2 SYGVKD. There are 15 residues in the CDR3. Between the trimmed V and J ends, which lost 7 bases and 4 bases, there was a span of 19 bases. CDR3: CAITPDGGALETQYF. The CDR3 DNA follows: TGTGCCATCACCCCGGATGGCGGGGCTTTAGAGACCCAGTACTTC.

V and J are TRBV6-5 and TRBJ1-1; D perhaps matches TRBD1 (5 bases). Trimming cost V 5 bases and J 4 bases, with 20 bases left between them. This CDR3 has 16 amino acids. Germline-derived CDR1 and CDR2 are MNHEY and SVGAGI. CDR3 sequence (DNA): TGTGCCAGCAGTCTACGGGGTCTGGGGCCGCGCACTGAAGCTTTCTTT. This translates into CASSLRGLGPRTEAFF.

This clonotype was counted at least ten times. The chain combines TRBV5-1 with TRBJ2-7; 7 nucleotides align to TRBD1. V shed 4 bases, J shed 0 bases, and the junction held 7 bases outside the gene matches. The CDR3 sequence is 15 residues long. The germline V gene has CDR1 SGHRS and CDR2 YFSETQ. CDR3 sequence reads: CASSRGTESSYEQYF. CDR3 DNA sequence: TGCGCCAGCAGCCGTGGGACAGAAAGCTCCTACGAGCAGTACTTC.

V and J are TRBV6-2 or TRBV6-3 and TRBJ2-3, with D hard to call. CDR1 MNHEY and CDR2 SVGEGT come from the germline V gene. V was pared by 0 bases and J by 3 bases, with 19 bases between. CDR3 size: 18 residues. As DNA, the CDR3 is TGTGCCAGCAGTTACTCCCCCACCGACATCGGAGAAACAGATACGCAGTATTTT. Encoded protein: CASSYSPTDIGETDTQYF.

This clonotype has at least ten counts. This chain links TRBV19 with TRBJ1-1; D unresolved. The V gene's germline CDR1 is LNHDA and CDR2 SQIVND (reference sequence). V was shortened by 5 bases and J by 5 bases, with 15 bases between the two germline ends. This CDR3 has 14 residues. Here the CDR3 reads CASSGGRGGTEAFF. In DNA, the CDR3 is TGTGCCAGTAGTGGCGGGCGGGGAGGGACTGAAGCTTTCTTT.

This clonotype was counted between two and nine times. The chain uses TRBV3-1 and TRBJ2-5; 8 nucleotides agree with TRBD1. The CDR3 length is 13 residues. Germline CDR1 is LGHDT and CDR2 is YNNKEL (reference sequence). V dropped 8 bases and J dropped 4; count of bases not matched to a gene: 6. CDR3 sequence reads: CASSAQGAETQYF. In DNA form, the CDR3 reads TGTGCCAGCTCGGCGCAGGGGGCAGAGACCCAGTACTTC.

This clonotype was observed a few times. The genes are TRBV3-1 and TRBJ2-5, with a possible D match to TRBD1 (5 bases). Germline V gene sequence: CDR1 LGHDT, CDR2 YNNKEL (reference sequence). There are 17 residues in the CDR3. The V gene lost 4 bases and the J gene lost 1 base, with 19 bases spanning the gap. CDR3 sequence: CASSPRWSRDGQETQYF. In DNA form, the CDR3 reads TGTGCCAGCAGCCCCAGATGGTCCAGGGATGGCCAAGAGACCCAGTACTTC.

Many counts were recorded for this clonotype. This sequence joins TRBV2 and TRBJ2-1, with 8 nucleotides matching TRBD1. The V and J ends lost 5 bases and 8 bases, in that order; junction bases with no gene match: 8. CDR1 and CDR2 from the germline V gene are SNHLY and FYNNEI. The CDR3 covers 14 residues. CDR3 bases: TGTGCCAGCAGTACCCGGACAGGGAAAGATGAGCAGTTCTTC. This encodes CASSTRTGKDEQFF.

The table lists this clonotype with many counts. J is TRBJ1-6 and V is TRBV7-6, with D unresolved. Germline V lookup: CDR1 SGHVS, CDR2 FNYEAQ. The CDR3 has 15 amino acids. Trimming shortened V by 5 bases and J by 10 bases, and 18 bases separated the two germline ends. CDR3 in amino acids: CASSQTAGVGSPLHF. The DNA of the CDR3 is TGTGCCAGCAGCCAAACCGCCGGGGTAGGGTCACCCCTCCACTTT.